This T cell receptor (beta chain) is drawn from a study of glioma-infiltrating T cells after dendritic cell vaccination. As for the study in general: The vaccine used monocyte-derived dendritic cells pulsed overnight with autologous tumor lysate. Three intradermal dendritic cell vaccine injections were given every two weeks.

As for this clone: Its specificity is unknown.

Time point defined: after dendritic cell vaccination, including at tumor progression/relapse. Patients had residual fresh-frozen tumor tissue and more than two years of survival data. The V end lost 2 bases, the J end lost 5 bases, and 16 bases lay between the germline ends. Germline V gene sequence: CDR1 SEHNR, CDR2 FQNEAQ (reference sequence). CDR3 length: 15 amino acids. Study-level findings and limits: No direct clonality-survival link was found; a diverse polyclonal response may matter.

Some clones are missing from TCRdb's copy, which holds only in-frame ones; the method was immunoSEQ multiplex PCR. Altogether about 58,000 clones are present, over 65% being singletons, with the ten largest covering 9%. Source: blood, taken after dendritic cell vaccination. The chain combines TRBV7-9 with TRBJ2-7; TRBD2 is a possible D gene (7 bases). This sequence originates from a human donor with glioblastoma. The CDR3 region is CASSLSRGGGDEQYF. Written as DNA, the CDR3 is TGTGCCAGCAGCTTAAGCCGAGGGGGAGGGGACGAGCAGTACTTC.